This TCR beta chain was profiled in a study of shared clonotypes between healthy human individuals. Overall study: Each donor's CD4 naive and CD4 memory cells filled three plates apiece, CD8 naive two, and CD8 memory one.

The germline CDR1 and CDR2 sequences are MGHRA and YSYEKL. This CDR3 is 18 amino acids long. With 0 bases removed from V and 0 bases from J, the gap between germline ends came to 14 bases. Naive CD8 cells, CD45RO-negative and positively selected for CCR7, excluded terminally differentiated effector memory CD45RA+ cells. This table comes from immunoSEQ multiplex PCR, and its TCRdb copy is limited to in-frame clones, with some not included. The sample lists hundreds of thousands of clones, roughly 96% occurring once. Sequencing was performed on naive CD8+ T cells sorted from blood. The chain uses TRBV4-1 and TRBJ2-2, with D uncertain. The sequence derives from a woman aged 25 to 39 in good health. CDR3 loop: CASSQEKGVLPNTGELFF. CDR3 bases: TGCGCCAGCAGCCAAGAGAAGGGCGTACTCCCGAACACCGGGGAGCTGTTTTTT.